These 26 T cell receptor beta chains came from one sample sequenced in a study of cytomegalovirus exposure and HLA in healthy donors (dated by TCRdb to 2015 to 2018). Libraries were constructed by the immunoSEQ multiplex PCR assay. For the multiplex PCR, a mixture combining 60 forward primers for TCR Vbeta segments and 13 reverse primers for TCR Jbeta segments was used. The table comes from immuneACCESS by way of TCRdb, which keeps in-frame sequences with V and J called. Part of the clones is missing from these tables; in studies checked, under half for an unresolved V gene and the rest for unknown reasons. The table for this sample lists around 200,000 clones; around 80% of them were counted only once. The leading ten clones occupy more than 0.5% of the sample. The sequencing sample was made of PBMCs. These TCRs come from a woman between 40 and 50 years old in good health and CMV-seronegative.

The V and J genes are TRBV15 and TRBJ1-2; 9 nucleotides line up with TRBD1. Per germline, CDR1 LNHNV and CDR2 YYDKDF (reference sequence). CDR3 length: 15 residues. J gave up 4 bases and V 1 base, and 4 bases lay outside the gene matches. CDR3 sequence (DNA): TGTGCCACCAGCAGAGCGGGGACAGGGATCTATGGCTACACCTTC. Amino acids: CATSRAGTGIYGYTF.

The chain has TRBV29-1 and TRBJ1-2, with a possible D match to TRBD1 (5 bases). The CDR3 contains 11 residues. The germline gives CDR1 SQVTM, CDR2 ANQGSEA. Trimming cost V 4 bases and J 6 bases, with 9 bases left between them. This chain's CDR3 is CSVVGEDGYTF. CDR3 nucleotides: TGCAGCGTTGTAGGGGAAGATGGCTACACCTTC.

DNA of the CDR3: TGTGCCAGCAGCGTAGTCGGGGTGAAGGAAGAGACCCAGTACTTC. Translating gives CASSVVGVKEETQYF. The chain couples TRBV9 to TRBJ2-5; TRBD2 might be the D (5 bases). Per the germline V gene, CDR1 is SGDLS and CDR2 is YYNGEE. The V gene lost 0 bases and the J gene lost 3 bases, with 12 bases spanning the gap. The CDR3 is made up of 15 amino acids.

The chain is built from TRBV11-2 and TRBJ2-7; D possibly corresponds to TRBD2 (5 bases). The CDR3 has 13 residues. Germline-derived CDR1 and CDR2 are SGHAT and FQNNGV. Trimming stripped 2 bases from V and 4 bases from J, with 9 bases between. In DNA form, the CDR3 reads TGTGCCAGCAGCTTAAGGCTAGCTTACGAGCAGTACTTC. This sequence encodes CASSLRLAYEQYF.

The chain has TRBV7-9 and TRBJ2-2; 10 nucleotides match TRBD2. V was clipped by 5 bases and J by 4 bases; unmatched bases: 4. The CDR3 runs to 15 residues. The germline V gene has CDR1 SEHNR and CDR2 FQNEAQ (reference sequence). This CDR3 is CASSPGLALTGELFF. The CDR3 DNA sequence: TGTGCCAGCAGCCCGGGACTAGCGCTCACCGGGGAGCTGTTTTTT.

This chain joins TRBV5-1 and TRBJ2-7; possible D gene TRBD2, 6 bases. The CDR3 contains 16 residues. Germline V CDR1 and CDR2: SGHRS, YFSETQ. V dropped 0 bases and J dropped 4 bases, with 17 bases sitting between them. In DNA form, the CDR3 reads TGCGCCAGCAGCTTGGGGCCGGCGGGGTCACAATACGAGCAGTACTTC. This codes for CASSLGPAGSQYEQYF.

The CDR3 loop reads CASSSSLDRDYNEQFF. Here the CDR3 DNA reads TGTGCCAGTAGTTCGTCGCTGGACAGGGACTACAATGAGCAGTTCTTC. This sequence joins TRBV19 and TRBJ2-1; 8 bases line up with TRBD1. With 5 bases clipped from V and 3 bases from J, the junction kept 9 bases outside the gene matches. The CDR3 spans 16 residues. From germline, CDR1 is LNHDA and CDR2 SQIVND (reference sequence). The full variable domain, with the rest looked up from reference TRBV19 and TRBJ2-1, is DGGITQSPKYLFRKEGQNVTLSCEQNLNHDAMYWYRQDPGQGLRLIYYSQIVNDFQKGDIAEGYSVSREKKESFPLTVTSAQKNPTAFYLCASSSSLDRDYNEQFFGPGTRLTVL.

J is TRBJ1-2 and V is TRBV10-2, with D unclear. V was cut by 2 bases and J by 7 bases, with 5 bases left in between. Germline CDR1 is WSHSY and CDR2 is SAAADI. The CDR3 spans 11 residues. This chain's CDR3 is CASSEGSGYTF. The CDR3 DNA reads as TGCGCCAGCAGTGAGGGGAGTGGCTACACCTTC.

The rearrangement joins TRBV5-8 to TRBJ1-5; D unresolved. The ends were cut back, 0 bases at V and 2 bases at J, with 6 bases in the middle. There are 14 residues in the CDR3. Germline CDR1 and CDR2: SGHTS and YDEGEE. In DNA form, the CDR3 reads TGTGCCAGCAGCTTGGAGCGAGGCAATCAGCCCCAGCATTTT. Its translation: CASSLERGNQPQHF.

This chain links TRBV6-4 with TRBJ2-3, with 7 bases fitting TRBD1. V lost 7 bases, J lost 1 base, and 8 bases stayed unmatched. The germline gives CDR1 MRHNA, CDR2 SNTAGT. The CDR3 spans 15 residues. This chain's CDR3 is CASIGTGAGTDTQYF. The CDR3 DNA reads TGTGCCAGCATTGGAACAGGGGCCGGCACAGATACGCAGTATTTT.

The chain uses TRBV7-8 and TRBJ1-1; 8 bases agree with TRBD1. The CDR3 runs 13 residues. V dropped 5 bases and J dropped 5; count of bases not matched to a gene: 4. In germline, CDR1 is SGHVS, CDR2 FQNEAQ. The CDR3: CASSHTGGTEAFF. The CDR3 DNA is TGTGCCAGCAGCCACACAGGGGGGACTGAAGCTTTCTTT.

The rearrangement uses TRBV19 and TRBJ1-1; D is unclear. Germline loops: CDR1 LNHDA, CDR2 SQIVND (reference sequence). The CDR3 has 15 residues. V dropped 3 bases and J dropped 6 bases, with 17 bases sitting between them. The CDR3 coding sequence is TGTGCCAGTAGTATGTTCCCGCAGGATTTAGCTGAAGCTTTCTTT. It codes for CASSMFPQDLAEAFF.

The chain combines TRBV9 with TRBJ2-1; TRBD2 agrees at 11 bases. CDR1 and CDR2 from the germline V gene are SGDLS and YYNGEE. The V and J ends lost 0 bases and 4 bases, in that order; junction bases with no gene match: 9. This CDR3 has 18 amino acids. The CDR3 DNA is TGTGCCAGCAGCGTAGCCTCCCTAGCGGGGGGAGGATACAATGAGCAGTTCTTC. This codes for CASSVASLAGGGYNEQFF.

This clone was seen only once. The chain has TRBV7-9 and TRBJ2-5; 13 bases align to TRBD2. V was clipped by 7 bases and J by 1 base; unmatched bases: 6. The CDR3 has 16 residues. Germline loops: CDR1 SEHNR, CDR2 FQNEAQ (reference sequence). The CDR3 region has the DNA TGTGCCAGCAACTCCTGGACTAGCGGGGGCCAAGAGACCCAGTACTTC. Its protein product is CASNSWTSGGQETQYF.

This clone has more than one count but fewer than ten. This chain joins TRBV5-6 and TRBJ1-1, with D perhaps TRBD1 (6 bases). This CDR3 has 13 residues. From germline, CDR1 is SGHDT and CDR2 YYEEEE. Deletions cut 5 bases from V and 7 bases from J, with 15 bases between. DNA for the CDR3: TGTGCCAGCAGAGGGGAGGGGGGGAATGAAGCTTTCTTT. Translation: CASRGEGGNEAFF.

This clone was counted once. CDR3 loop: CASSYEGWGLTEAFF. CDR3 coding DNA: TGTGCCAGCAGTTACGAAGGCTGGGGGCTCACTGAAGCTTTCTTT. The chain employs TRBV6-5 and TRBJ1-1, with D possibly being TRBD1 (6 bases). V was shortened by 2 bases and J by 4 bases, with 14 bases between the two germline ends. Germline V CDR1 and CDR2: MNHEY, SVGAGI. CDR3 length: 15 amino acids.

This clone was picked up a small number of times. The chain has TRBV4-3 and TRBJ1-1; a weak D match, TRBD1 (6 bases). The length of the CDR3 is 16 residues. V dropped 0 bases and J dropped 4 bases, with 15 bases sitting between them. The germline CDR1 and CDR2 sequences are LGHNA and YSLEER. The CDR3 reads CASSQDLNREGTEAFF. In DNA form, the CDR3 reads TGCGCCAGCAGCCAAGATCTTAACAGGGAGGGCACTGAAGCTTTCTTT.

CDR3 protein: CASSGPGQNSGANVLTF. For the CDR3, the DNA is TGTGCCAGCAGCGGGCCGGGACAGAACTCTGGGGCCAACGTCCTGACTTTC. The chain uses TRBV9 and TRBJ2-6, with 7 bases identical to TRBD1. Losses at the gene ends were 3 bases for V and 0 bases for J; bases not matched to a gene: 6. The CDR3 extends over 17 amino acids. The V gene's germline CDR1 is SGDLS and CDR2 YYNGEE.

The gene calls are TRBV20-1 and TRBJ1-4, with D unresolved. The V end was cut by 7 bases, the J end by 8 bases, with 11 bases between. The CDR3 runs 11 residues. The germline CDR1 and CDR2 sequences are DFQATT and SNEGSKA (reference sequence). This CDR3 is CSVGRGEKLFF. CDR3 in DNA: TGCAGTGTTGGGAGAGGCGAAAAACTGTTTTTT.

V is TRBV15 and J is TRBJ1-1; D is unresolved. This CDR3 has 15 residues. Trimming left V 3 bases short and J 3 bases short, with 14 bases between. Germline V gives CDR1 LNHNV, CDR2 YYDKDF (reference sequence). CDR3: CATSRGGGWDTEAFF. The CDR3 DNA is TGTGCCACCAGCAGGGGAGGCGGATGGGACACTGAAGCTTTCTTT.

The CDR3 sequence is CASSLLKGTAYGYTF. In nucleotides, the CDR3 is TGTGCCAGCAGTTTATTGAAGGGGACAGCCTATGGCTACACCTTC. The chain joins TRBV6-5 to TRBJ1-2; 7 nucleotides line up with TRBD1. This CDR3 has 15 residues. Germline trimming cut 4 bases from V and 4 bases from J; bases unmatched to any gene: 9. In germline, CDR1 is MNHEY, CDR2 SVGAGI.

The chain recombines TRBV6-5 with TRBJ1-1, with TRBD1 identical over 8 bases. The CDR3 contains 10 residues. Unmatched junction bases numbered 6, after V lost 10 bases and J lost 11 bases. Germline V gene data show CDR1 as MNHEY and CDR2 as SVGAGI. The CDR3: CATTGEFAFF. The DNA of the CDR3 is TGTGCCACGACAGGGGAGTTCGCTTTCTTT.

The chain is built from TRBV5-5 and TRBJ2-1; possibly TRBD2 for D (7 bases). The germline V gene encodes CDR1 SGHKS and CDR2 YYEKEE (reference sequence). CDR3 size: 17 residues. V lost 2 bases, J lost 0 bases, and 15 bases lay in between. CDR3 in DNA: TGTGCCAGCAGCTTAGGCGGGGGCTCAAGCTCCTACAATGAGCAGTTCTTC. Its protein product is CASSLGGGSSSYNEQFF.

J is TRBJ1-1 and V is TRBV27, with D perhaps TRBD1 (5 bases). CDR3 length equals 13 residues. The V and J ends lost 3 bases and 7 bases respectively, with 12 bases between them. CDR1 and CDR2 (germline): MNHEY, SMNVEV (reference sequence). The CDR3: CASSLLGRGEAFF. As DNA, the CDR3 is TGTGCCAGCAGTTTGTTGGGGAGGGGTGAAGCTTTCTTT.

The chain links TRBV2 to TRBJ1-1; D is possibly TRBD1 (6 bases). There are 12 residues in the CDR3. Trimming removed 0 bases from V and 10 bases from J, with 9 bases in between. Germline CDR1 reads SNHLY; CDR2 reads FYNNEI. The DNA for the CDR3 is TGTGCCAGCAGTGAAGCCATCAGGGGAGCTTTCTTT. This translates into CASSEAIRGAFF. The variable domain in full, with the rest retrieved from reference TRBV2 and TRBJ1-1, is EPEVTQTPSHQVTQMGQEVILRCVPISNHLYFYWYRQILGQKVEFLVSFYNNEISEKSEIFDDQFSVERPDGSNFTLKIRSTKLEDSAMYFCASSEAIRGAFFGQGTRLTVV.

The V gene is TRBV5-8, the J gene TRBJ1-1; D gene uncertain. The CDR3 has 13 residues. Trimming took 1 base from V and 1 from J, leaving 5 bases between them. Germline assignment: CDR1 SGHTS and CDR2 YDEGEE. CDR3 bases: TGTGCCAGCAGCTTGTGGCAGAACACTGAAGCTTTCTTT. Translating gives CASSLWQNTEAFF.